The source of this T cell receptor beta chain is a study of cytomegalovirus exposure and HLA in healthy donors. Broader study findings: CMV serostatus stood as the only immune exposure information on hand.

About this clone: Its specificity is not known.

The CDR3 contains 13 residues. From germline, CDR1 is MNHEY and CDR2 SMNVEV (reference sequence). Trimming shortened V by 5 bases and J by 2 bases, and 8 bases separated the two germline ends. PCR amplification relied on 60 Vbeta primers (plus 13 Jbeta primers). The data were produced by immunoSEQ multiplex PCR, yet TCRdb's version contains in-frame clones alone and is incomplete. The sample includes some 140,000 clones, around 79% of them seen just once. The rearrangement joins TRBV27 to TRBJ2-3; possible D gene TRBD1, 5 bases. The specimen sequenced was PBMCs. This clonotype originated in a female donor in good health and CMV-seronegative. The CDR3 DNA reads TGTGCCAGCAGTAGACAGACCACAGATACGCAGTATTTT. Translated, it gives CASSRQTTDTQYF.